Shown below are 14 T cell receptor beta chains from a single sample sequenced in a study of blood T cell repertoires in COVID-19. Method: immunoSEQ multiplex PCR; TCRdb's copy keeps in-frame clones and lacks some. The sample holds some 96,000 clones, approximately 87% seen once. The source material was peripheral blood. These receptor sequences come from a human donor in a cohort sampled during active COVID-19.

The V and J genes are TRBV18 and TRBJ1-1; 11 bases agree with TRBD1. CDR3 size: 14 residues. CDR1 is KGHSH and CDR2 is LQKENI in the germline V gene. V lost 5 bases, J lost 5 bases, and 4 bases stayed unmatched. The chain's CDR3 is CASSVGTGGTEAFF. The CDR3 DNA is TGTGCCAGCTCAGTCGGGACAGGGGGAACTGAAGCTTTCTTT.

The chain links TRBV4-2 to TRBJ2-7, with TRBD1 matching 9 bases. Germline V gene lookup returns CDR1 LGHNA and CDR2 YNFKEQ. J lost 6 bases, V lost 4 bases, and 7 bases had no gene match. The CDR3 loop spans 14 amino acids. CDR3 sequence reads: CASSRQGQGSEQYF. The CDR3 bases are TGTGCCAGCAGCCGACAGGGACAGGGAAGCGAGCAGTACTTC.

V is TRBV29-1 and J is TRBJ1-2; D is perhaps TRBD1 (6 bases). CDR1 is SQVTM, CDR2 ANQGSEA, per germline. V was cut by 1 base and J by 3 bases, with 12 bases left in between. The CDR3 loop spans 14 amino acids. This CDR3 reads CSVEAWGQDYGYTF. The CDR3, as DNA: TGCAGCGTTGAAGCTTGGGGACAAGACTATGGCTACACCTTC.

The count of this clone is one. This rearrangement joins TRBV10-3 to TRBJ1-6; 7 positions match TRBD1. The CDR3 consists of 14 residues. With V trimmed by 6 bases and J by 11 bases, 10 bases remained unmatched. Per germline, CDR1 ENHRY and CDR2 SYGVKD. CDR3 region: CAISEILGQAPLHF. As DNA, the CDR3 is TGTGCCATCAGCGAAATATTAGGACAGGCACCCCTCCACTTT.

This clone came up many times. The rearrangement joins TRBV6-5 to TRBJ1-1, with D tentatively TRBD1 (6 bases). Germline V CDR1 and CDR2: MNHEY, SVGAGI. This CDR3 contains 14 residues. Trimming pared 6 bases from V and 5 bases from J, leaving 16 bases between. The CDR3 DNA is TGTGCCAGCAGGGAGGGGGGGTTCGGGACTGAAGCTTTCTTT. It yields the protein CASREGGFGTEAFF.

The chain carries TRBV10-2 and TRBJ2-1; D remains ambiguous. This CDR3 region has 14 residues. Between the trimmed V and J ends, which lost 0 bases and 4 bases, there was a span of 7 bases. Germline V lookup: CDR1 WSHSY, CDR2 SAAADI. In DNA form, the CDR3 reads TGCGCCAGCAGTGAGTCGTCTCTATACAATGAGCAGTTCTTC. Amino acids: CASSESSLYNEQFF.

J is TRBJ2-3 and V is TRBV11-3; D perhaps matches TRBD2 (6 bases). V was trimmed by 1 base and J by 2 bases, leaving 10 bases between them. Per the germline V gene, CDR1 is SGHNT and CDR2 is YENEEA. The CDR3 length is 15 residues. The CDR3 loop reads CASSLGGENTDTQYF. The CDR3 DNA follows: TGTGCCAGCAGCTTAGGGGGGGAAAACACAGATACGCAGTATTTT.

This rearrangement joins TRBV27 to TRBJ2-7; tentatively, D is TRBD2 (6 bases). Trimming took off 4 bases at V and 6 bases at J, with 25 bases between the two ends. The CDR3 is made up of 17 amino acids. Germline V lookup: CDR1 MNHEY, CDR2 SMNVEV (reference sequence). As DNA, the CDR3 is TGTGCCAGCAGTTCCTTGGGAGGACCGGATCCTCGGGGCGAGCAGTACTTC. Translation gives CASSSLGGPDPRGEQYF.

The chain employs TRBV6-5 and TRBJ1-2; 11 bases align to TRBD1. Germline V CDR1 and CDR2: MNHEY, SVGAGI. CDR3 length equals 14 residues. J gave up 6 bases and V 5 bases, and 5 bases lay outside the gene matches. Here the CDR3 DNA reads TGTGCCAGCAGTCGGACAGGGGGCGAGCATGGCTACACCTTC. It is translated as CASSRTGGEHGYTF.

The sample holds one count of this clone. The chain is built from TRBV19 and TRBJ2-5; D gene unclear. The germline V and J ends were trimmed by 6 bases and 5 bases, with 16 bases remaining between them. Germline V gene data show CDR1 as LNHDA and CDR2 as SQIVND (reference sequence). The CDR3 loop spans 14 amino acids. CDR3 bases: TGTGCCAGTAGCCCTGTCGTTAATAGTGAGACCCAGTACTTC. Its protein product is CASSPVVNSETQYF.

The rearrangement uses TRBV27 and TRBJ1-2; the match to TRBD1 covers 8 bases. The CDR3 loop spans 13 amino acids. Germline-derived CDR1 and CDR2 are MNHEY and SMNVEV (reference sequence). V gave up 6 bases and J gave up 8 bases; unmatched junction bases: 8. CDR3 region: CASRKAGGHGYTF. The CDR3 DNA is TGTGCCAGCAGGAAAGCAGGGGGCCACGGCTACACCTTC.

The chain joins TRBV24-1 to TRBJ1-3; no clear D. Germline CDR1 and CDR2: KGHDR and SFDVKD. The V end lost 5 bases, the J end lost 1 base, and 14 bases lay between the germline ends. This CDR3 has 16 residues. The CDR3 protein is CATSGPGLESGNTIYF. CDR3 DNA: TGTGCCACCAGTGGTCCCGGTCTCGAATCTGGAAACACCATATATTTT.

The CDR3 spells CAISGSTGVDQPQHF. The CDR3 nucleotides are TGTGCCATCAGTGGGTCGACAGGGGTTGATCAGCCCCAGCATTTT. The rearrangement uses TRBV10-3 and TRBJ1-5, with TRBD1 matching over 8 bases. The CDR3 loop spans 15 amino acids. V was pared by 4 bases and J by 5 bases, with 7 bases of the junction left unmatched. The V gene's germline CDR1 is ENHRY and CDR2 SYGVKD.

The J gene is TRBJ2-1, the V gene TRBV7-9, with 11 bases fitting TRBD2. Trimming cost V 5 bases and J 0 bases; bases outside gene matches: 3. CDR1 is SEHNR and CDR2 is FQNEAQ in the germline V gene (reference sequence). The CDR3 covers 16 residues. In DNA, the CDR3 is TGTGCCAGCAGCGTACTAGCGGGAGACTCCTACAATGAGCAGTTCTTC. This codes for CASSVLAGDSYNEQFF.